The source of this T cell receptor beta chain is a study of response to subunit inactivated influenza vaccine. TCRdb re-called the RT-PCR reads through MiXCR, storing one row per CDR3 protein. The sample has 300,000 to 350,000 distinct CDR3 sequences, approximately 23% seen once. This clonotype was detected only a few times. Trimming pared 1 base from V and 7 bases from J, leaving 13 bases between. The CDR3 has 15 residues. J is TRBJ2-2 and V is TRBV12-3 or TRBV12-4; D may be TRBD1 (5 bases). This receptor was taken from a man between 50 and 69 years old who received an inactivated influenza vaccine. The source material was PBMCs from blood, sampled approximately 20 months after vaccination. The CDR3 nucleotides read TGTGCCAGCAGTTTAGGACAGATCCAGGTCGGGGAGCTGTTTTTT. Translating it yields CASSLGQIQVGELFF.